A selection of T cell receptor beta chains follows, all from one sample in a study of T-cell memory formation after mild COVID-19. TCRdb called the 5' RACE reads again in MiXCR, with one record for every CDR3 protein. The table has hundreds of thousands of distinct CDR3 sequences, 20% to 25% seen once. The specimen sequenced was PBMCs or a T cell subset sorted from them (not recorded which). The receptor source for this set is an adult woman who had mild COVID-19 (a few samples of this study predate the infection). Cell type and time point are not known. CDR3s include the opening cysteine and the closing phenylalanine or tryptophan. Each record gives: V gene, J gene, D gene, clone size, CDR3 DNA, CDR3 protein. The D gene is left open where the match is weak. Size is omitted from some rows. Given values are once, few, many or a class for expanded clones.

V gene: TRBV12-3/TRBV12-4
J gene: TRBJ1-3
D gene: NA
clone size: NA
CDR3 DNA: TGTGCCAGCAGTTTTGGGCAGGGTGACACCATATATTTT
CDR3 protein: CASSFGQGDTIYF

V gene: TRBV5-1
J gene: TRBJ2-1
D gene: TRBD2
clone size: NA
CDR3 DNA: TGCGCCAGCAGCCCAGGGCAGGGCGGGAGCGGGGATGAGCAGTTCTTC
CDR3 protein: CASSPGQGGSGDEQFF

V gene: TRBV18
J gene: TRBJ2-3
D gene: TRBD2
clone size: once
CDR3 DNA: TGTGCCAGCTCGAACACCCATCCAGCGGGGGGGCGGACTACGGGGCATAATACGCAGTATTTT
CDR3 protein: CASSNTHPAGGRTTGHNTQYF

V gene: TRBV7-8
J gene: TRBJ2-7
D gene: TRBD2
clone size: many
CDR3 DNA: TGTGCCAGCAACGGACTAGCGGCCGCTGCCTCCTACGAGCAGTACTTC
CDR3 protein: CASNGLAAAASYEQYF

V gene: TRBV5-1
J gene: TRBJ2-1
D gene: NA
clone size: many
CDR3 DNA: TGCGCCAGCAGTTTGTCGGGGGGCCATTACAATGAGCAGTTCTTC
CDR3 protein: CASSLSGGHYNEQFF

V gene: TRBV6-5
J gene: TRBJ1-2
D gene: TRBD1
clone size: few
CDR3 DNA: TGTGCCAGCAGCCCGGGACAGGGGATAGTCCTCTATGGCTACACCTTC
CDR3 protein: CASSPGQGIVLYGYTF

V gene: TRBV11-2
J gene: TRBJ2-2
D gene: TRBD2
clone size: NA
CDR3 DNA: TGTGCCAGCAGCTTACTGACTAGCGGGAGAACCGGGGAGCTGTTTTTT
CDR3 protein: CASSLLTSGRTGELFF

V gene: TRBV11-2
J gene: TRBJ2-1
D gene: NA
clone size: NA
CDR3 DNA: TGTGCCAGCAGTTTCACGGCGGGGGCTTCTTACAATGAGCAGTTCTTC
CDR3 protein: CASSFTAGASYNEQFF

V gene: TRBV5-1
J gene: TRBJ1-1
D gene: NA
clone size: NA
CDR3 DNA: TGCGCCAGCAGCTTATCAGGGCGGCGGGCTGAAGCTTTCTTT
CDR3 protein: CASSLSGRRAEAFF

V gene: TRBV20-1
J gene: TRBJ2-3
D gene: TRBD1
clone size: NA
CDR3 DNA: TGCAGTGCTAGATTATTCCCGGGACAGGGGGCGCGAGATACGCAGTATTTT
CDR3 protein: CSARLFPGQGARDTQYF

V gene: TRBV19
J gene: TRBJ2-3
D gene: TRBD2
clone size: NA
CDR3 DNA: TGTGCCAGTAGTATAGGGCTAGCGGGAGGGCCAGCAGATACGCAGTATTTT
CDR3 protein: CASSIGLAGGPADTQYF

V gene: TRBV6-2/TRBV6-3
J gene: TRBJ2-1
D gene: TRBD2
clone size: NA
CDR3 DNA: TGTGCCAGCAGTCGACTAGCGGGGACCAATGAGCAGTTCTTC
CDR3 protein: CASSRLAGTNEQFF

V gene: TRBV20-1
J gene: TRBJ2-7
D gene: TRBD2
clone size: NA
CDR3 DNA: TGCAGTGCCTGCCACAGCGGGGGGGCTGACGACGAGCAGTACTTC
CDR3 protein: CSACHSGGADDEQYF

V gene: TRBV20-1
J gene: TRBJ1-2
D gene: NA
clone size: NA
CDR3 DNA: TGCAGTGCTAGAGAGGGGGGGCAGGGAGGCTATGGCTACACCTTC
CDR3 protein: CSAREGGQGGYGYTF

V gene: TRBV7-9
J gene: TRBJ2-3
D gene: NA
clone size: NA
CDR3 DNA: TGTGCCAGCACCACGCCGCTAGTTCTGTATACGCAGTATTTT
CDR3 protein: CASTTPLVLYTQYF

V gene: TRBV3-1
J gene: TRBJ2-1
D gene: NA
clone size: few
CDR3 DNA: TGTGCCAGCAGCCTAAACCCGGGACACGGTGCGGATGAGCAGTTCTTC
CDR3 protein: CASSLNPGHGADEQFF